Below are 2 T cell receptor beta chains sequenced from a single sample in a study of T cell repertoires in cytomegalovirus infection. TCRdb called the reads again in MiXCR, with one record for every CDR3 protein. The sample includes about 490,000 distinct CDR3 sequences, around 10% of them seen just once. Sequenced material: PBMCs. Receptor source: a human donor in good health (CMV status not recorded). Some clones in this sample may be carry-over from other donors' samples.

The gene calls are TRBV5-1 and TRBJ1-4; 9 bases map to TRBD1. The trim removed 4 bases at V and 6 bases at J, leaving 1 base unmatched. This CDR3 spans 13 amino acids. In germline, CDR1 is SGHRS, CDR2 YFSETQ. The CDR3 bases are TGCGCCAGCAGCCGGGACAGGGATGAAAAACTGTTTTTT. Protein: CASSRDRDEKLFF.

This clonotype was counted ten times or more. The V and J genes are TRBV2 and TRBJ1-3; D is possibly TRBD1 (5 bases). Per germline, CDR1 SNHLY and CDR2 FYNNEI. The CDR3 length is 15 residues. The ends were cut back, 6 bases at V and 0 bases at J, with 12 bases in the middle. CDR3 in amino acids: CASSWDLGSGNTIYF. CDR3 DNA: TGTGCCAGCAGCTGGGACCTGGGCTCTGGAAACACCATATATTTT.